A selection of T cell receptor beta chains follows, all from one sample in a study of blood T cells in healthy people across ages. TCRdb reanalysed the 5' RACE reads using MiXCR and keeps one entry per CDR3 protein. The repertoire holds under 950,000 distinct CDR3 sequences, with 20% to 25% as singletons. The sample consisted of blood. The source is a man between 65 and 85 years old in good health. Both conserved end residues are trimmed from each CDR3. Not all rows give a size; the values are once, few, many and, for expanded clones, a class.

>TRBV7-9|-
ASSGLGMGQETQY
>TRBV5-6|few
ASSSPTTTGEKLF
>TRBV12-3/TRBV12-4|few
ASRLTGDYNEQF
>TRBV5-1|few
ASSIGTSGGGSRETQY
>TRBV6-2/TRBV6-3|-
ASSYGDLAGVLNEQF
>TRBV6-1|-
ASSEVGGPKGGEAF
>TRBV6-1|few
ASTGSVYEQY
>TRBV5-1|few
ASSLNRRQETQY
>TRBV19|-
ASSPSGVPADTQY
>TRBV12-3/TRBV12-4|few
ASSINSPLH
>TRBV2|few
ASTAGLSTDTQY
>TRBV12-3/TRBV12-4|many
ASSLGQQNNYGYT
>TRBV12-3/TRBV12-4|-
ASSWGTGGTDTQY
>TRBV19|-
ASSIRGTNTIY
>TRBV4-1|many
ASSQDLARQSEKLF
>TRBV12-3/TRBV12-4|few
ASSDRLAGANTQY